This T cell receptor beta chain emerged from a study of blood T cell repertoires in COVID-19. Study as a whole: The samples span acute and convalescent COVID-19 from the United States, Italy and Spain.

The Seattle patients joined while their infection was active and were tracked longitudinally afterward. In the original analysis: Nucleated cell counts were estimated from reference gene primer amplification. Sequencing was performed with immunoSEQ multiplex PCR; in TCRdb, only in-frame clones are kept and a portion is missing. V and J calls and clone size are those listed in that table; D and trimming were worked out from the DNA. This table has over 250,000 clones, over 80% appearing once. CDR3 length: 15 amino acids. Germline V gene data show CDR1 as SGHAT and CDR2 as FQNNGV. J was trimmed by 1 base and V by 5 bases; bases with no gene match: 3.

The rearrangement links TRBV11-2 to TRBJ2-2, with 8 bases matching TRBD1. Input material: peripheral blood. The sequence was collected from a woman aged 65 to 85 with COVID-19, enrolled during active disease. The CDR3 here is CASSPGQGNTGELFF. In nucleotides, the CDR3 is TGTGCCAGCAGCCCCGGACAGGGGAACACCGGGGAGCTGTTTTTT.